These T cell receptor beta chains were read from a single sample in a study of blood T cell repertoires in COVID-19. The protocol was immunoSEQ multiplex PCR, while the TCRdb copy is restricted to in-frame clones and leaves out a portion. The table has about 260,000 clones, roughly 88% seen once. Source material: peripheral blood. These receptors originate from a human donor in a cohort sampled during active COVID-19. The CDR3 runs from the conserved cysteine through the conserved F or W. Each record gives: CDR3 DNA, CDR3 protein, clone size, J gene, D gene, V gene. A D gene is named only where the DNA matches it firmly. For some rows the clone size is stated as once, few or many, or as a class when expanded; others skip it.

DNA: TGTGCCATCAGGGGGGGAGCCTACAATGAGCAGTTCTTC
CDR3: CAIRGGAYNEQFF
size: -
J: TRBJ2-1
D: -
V: TRBV10-3

DNA: TGTGCCAGCCTTGAGCTTGGTCAGGGGGCAGGCCAGCCCCAGCATTTT
CDR3: CASLELGQGAGQPQHF
size: -
J: TRBJ1-5
D: TRBD1
V: TRBV2

DNA: TGTGCCAGCAGCTTAGAAATGACAGGGGAGTACTTC
CDR3: CASSLEMTGEYF
size: -
J: TRBJ2-7
D: TRBD1
V: TRBV13

DNA: TGTGCCAGTAGTATCCGCAGGGGGCCTGGCTACACCTTC
CDR3: CASSIRRGPGYTF
size: -
J: TRBJ1-2
D: TRBD1
V: TRBV19

DNA: TGTGCCATCAGTGAAGTAGCGGGGGGGCAAGTCGAGCAGTACTTC
CDR3: CAISEVAGGQVEQYF
size: -
J: TRBJ2-7
D: TRBD2
V: TRBV10-3

DNA: TGTGCCAGCAGTTCCCTCTCCTACGAGCAGTACTTC
CDR3: CASSSLSYEQYF
size: -
J: TRBJ2-7
D: -
V: TRBV27

DNA: TGCAGCGTTGACGTAACAGGGGGCCATGGCTACACCTTC
CDR3: CSVDVTGGHGYTF
size: -
J: TRBJ1-2
D: TRBD1
V: TRBV29-1

DNA: TGTGCCAGCAGCTGGGGGACAGGGAACTACGAGCAGTACTTC
CDR3: CASSWGTGNYEQYF
size: -
J: TRBJ2-7
D: TRBD1
V: TRBV5-6

DNA: TGTGCCAGCAGCGCTACGTTCTCGGTAGACAGCAAGTCAATGAACACTGAAGCTTTCTTT
CDR3: CASSATFSVDSKSMNTEAFF
size: -
J: TRBJ1-1
D: -
V: TRBV9

DNA: TGTGCCAGCAGTCCACTACAGGGGGAAAGCTCCTACGAGCAGTACTTC
CDR3: CASSPLQGESSYEQYF
size: -
J: TRBJ2-7
D: TRBD1
V: TRBV28

DNA: TGTGCCAGTAGAAACACAGGGGCGGGGACGCAGTATTTT
CDR3: CASRNTGAGTQYF
size: -
J: TRBJ2-3
D: -
V: TRBV19

DNA: TGTGCCAGCAGCCCCCATGACAGGGAATACAATGAGCAGTTCTTC
CDR3: CASSPHDREYNEQFF
size: few
J: TRBJ2-1
D: TRBD1
V: TRBV4-2

DNA: TGTGCCTCCCTCCGGGAAAGCTCCTACGAGCAGTACTTC
CDR3: CASLRESSYEQYF
size: -
J: TRBJ2-7
D: -
V: TRBV10-3

DNA: TGTGCCGGGCCTCAGGGGGTTAGCAATCAGCCCCAGCATTTT
CDR3: CAGPQGVSNQPQHF
size: -
J: TRBJ1-5
D: -
V: TRBV7-5